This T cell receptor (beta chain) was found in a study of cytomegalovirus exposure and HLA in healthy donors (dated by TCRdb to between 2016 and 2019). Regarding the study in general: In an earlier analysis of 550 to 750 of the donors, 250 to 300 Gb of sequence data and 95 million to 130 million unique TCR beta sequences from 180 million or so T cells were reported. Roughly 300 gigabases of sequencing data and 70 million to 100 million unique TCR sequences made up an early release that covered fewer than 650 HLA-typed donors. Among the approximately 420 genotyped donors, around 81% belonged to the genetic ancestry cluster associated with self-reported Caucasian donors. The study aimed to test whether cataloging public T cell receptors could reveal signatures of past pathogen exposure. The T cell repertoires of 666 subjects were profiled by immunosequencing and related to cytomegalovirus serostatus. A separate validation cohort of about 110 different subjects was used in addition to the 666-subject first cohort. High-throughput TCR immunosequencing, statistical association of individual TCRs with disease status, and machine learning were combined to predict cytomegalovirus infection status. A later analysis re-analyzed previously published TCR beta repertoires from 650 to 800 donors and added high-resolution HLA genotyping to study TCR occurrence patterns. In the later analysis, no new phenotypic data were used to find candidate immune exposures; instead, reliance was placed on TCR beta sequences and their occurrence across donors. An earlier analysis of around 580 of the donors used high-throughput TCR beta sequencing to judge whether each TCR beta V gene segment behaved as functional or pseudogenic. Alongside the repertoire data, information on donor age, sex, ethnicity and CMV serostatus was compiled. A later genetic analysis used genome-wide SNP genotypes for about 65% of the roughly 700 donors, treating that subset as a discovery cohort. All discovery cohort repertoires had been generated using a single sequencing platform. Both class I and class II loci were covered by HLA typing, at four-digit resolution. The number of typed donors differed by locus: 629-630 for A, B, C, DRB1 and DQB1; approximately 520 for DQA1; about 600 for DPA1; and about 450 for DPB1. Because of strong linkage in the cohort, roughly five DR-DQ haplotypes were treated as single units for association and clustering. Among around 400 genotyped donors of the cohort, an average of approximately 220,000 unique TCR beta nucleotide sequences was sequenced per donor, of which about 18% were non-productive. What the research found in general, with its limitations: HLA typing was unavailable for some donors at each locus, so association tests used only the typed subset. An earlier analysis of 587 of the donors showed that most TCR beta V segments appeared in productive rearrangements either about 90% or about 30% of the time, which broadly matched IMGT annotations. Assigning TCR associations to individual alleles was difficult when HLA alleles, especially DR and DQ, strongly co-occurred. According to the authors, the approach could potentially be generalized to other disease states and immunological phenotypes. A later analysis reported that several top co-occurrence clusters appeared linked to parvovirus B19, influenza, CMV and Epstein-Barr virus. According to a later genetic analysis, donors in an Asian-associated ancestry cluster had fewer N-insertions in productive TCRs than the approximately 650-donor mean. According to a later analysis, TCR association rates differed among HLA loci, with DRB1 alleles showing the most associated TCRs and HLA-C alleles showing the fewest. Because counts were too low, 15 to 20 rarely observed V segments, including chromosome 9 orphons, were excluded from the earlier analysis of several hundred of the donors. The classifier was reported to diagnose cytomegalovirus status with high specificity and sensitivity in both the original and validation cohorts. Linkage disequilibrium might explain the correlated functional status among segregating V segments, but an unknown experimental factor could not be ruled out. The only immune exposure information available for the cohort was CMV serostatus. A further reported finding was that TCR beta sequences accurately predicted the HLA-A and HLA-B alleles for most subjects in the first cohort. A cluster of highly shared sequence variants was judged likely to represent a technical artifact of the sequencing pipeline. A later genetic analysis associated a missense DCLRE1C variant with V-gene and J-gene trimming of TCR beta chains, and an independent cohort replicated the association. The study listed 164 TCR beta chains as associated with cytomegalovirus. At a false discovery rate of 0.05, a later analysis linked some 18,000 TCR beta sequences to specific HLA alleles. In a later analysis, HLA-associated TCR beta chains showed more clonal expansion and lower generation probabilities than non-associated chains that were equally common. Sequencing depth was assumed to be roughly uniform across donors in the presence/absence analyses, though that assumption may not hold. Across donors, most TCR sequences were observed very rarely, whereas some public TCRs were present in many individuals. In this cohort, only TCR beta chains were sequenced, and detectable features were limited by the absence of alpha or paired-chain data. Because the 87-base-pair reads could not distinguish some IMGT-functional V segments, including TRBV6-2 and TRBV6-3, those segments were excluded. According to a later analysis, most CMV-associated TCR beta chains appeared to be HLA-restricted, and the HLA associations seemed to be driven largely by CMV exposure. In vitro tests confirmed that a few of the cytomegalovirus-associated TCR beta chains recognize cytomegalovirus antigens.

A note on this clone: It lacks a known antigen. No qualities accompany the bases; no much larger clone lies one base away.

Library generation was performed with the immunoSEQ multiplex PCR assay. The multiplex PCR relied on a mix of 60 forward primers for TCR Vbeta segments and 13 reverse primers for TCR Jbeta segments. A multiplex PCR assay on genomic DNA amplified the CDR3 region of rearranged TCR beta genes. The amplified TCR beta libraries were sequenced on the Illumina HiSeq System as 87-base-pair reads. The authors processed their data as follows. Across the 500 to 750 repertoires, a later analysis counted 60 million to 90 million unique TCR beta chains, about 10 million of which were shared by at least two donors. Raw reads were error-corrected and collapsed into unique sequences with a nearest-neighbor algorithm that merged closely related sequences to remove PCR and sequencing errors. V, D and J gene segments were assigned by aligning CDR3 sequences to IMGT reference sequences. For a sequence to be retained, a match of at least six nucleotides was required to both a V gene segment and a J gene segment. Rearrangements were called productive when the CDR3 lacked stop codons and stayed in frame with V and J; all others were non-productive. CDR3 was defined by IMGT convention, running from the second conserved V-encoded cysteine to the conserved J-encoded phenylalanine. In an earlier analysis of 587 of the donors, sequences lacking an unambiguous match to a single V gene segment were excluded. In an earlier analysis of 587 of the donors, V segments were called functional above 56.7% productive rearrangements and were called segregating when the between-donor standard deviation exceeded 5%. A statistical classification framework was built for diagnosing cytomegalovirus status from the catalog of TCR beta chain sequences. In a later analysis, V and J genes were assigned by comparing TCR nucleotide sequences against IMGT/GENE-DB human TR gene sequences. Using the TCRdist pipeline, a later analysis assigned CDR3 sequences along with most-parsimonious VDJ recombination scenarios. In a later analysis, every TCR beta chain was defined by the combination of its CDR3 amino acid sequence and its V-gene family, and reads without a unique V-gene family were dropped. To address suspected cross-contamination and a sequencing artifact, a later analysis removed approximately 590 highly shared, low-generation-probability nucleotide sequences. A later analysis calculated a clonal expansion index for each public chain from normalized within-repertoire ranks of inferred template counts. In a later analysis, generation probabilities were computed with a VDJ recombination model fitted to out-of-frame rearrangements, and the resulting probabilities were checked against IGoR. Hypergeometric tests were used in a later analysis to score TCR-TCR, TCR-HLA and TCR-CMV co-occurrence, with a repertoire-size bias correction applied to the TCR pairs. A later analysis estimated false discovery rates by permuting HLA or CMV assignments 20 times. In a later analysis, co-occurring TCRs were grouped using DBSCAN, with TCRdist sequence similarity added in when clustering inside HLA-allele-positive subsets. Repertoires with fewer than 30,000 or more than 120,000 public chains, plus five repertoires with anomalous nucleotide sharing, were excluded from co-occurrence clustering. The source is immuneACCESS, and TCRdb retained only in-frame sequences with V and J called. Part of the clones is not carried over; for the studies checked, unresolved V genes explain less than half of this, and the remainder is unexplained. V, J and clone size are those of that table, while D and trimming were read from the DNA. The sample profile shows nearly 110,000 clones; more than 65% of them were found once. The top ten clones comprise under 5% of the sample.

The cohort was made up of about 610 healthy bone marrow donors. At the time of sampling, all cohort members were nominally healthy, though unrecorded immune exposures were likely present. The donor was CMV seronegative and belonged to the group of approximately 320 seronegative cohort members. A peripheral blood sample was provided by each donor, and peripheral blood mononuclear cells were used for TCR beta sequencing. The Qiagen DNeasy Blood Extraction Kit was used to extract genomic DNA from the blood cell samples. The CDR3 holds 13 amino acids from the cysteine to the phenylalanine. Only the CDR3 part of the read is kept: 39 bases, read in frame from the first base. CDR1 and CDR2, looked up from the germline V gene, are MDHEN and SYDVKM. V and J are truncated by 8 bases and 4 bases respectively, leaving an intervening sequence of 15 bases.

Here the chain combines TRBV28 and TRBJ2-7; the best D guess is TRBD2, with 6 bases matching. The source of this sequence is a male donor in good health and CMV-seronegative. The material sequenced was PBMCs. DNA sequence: TGTGCCAGCTCCGGACTACGGGGTTACGAGCAGTACTTC. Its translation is CASSGLRGYEQYF.